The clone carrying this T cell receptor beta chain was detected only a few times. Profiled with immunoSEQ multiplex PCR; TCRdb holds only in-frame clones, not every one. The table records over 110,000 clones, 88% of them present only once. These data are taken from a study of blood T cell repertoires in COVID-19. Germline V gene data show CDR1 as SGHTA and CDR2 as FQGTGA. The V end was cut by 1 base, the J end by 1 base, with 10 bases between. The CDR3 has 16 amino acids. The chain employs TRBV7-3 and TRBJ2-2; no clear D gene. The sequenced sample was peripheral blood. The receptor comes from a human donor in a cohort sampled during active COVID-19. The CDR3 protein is CASSLNARRNTGELFF. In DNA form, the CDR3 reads TGTGCCAGCAGCTTAAATGCCAGGCGGAACACCGGGGAGCTGTTTTTT. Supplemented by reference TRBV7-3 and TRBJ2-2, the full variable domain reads GAGVSQTPSNKVTEKGKYVELRCDPISGHTALYWYRQSLGQGPEFLIYFQGTGAADDSGLPNDRFFAVRPEGSVSTLKIQRTERGDSAVYLCASSLNARRNTGELFFGEGSRLTVL.